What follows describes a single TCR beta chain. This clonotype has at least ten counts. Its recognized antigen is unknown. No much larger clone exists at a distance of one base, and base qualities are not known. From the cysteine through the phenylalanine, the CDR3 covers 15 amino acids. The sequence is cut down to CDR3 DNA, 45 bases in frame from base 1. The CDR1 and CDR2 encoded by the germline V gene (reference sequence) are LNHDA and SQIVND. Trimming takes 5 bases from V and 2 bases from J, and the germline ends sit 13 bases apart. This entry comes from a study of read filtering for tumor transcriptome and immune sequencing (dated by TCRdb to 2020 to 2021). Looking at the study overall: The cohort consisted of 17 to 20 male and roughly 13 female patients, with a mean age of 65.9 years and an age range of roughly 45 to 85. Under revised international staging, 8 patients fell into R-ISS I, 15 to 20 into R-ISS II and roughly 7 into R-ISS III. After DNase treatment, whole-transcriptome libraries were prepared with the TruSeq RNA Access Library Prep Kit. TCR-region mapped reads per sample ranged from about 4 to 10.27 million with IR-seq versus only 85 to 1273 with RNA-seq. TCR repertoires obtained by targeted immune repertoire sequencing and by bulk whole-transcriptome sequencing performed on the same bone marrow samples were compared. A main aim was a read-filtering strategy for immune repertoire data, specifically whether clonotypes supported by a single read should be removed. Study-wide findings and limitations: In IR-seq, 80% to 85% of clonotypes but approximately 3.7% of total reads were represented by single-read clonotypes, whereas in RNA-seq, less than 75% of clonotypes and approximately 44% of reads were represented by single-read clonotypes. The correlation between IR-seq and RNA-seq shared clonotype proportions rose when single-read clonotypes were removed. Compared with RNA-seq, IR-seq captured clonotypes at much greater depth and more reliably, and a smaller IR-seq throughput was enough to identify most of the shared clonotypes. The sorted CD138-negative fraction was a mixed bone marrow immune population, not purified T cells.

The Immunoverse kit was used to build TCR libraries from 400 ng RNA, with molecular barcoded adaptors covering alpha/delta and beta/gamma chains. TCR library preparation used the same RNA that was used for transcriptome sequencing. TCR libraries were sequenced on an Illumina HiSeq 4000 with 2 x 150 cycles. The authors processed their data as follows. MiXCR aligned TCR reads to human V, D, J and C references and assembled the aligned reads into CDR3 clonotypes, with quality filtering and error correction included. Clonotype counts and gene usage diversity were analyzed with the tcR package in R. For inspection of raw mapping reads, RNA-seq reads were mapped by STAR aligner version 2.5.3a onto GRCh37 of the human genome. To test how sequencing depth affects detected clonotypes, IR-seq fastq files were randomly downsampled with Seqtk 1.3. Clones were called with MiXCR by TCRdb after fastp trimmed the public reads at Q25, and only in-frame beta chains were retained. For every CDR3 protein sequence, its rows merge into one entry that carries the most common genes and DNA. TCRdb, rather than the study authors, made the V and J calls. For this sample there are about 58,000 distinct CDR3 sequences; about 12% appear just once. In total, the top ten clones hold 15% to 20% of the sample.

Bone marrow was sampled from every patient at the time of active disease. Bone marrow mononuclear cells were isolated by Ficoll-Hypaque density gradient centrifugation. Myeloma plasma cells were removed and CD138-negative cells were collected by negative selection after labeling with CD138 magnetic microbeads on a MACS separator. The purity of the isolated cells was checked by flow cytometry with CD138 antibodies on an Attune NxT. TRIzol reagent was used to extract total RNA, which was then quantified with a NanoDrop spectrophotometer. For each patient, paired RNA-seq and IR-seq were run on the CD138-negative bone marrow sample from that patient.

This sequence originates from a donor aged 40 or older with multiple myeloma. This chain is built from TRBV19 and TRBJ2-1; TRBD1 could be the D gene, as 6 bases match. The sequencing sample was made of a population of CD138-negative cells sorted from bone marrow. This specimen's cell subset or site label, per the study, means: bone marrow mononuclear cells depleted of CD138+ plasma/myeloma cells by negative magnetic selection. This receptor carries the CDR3 CASSYRDTTYNEQFF. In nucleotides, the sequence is TGTGCCAGTAGTTACAGGGATACGACCTACAATGAGCAGTTCTTC.